Below, 4 T cell receptor beta chains from the same sample are listed, as sequenced in a study of control samples from healthy donors and cancer patients. Clones were sequenced by immunoSEQ multiplex PCR, and TCRdb holds only the in-frame ones, with some missing. Among roughly 100,000 clones, around 88% were seen once, and the ten largest hold roughly 19%. What was sequenced was PBMCs. Every receptor here comes from a man aged 55-75 years with lung cancer.

The rearrangement uses TRBV7-3 and TRBJ2-1; a possible D gene is TRBD1 (6 bases). Trimming removed 5 bases from V and 2 bases from J, with 13 bases in between. The CDR3 extends over 15 amino acids. The V gene's germline CDR1 is SGHTA and CDR2 FQGTGA. The CDR3 nucleotides read TGTGCCAGCAGCCTCCAGGGGAGCGCCTACAATGAGCAGTTCTTC. Translation: CASSLQGSAYNEQFF.

The gene calls are TRBV7-9 and TRBJ2-5, with 11 bases that match TRBD2. V was clipped by 9 bases and J by 1 base; unmatched bases: 4. Germline loops: CDR1 SEHNR, CDR2 FQNEAQ (reference sequence). The CDR3 runs to 14 residues. The CDR3 nucleotides are TGTGCCAGTCAGGGACTAGCGGTCCAAGAGACCCAGTACTTC. It encodes CASQGLAVQETQYF.

This chain links TRBV11-2 with TRBJ2-1; D is perhaps TRBD1 (5 bases). Germline V lookup: CDR1 SGHAT, CDR2 FQNNGV. The germline V and J ends were trimmed by 1 base and 4 bases, with 8 bases remaining between them. The CDR3 loop spans 14 amino acids. CDR3 DNA: TGTGCCAGCAGCTTAGTCCGACAGTACAATGAGCAGTTCTTC. It is translated as CASSLVRQYNEQFF.

The chain carries TRBV24-1 and TRBJ2-4; 8 nucleotides align to TRBD1. Germline V gene lookup returns CDR1 KGHDR and CDR2 SFDVKD. This CDR3 has 15 residues. Trimming removed 3 bases from V and 3 bases from J; junction bases left unmatched: 3. In DNA, the CDR3 is TGTGCCACCAGTGATCCCACAGGGGGCAAAAACATTCAGTACTTC. It codes for CATSDPTGGKNIQYF.